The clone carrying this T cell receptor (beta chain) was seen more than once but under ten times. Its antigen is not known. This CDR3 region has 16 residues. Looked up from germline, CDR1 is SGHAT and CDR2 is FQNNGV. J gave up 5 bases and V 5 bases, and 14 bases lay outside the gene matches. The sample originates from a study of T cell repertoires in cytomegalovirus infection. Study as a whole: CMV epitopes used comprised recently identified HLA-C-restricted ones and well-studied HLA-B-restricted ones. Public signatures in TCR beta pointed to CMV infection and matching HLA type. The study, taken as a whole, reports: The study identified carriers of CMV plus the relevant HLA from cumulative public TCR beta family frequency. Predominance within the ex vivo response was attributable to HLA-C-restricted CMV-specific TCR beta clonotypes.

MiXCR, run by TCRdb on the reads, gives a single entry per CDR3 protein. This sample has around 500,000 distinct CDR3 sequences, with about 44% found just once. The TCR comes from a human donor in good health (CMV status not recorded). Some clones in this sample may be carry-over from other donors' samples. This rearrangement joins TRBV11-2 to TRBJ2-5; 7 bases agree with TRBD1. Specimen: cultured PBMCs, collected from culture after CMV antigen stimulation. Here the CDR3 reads CASSGRTRTGWETQYF. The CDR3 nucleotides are TGTGCCAGCAGCGGACGGACCCGGACAGGTTGGGAGACCCAGTACTTC.